The 19 T cell receptor beta chains in this list originate from one sample, sequenced in a study of blood T cell repertoires in COVID-19 (dated by TCRdb to about 2020). The method behind the library was the immunoSEQ multiplex PCR assay. TCRdb re-hosts the immuneACCESS table, in-frame sequences only. Its copies lack some clones; in the studies checked, an unresolved V gene accounts for under half of them, and the cause for the rest is not known. Here the sample has a few hundred thousand clones; roughly 89% occur a single time. The leading ten clones occupy approximately 2.9% of the sample. The specimen was PBMCs or T cells enriched from blood (not recorded which). Receptors were obtained from a woman in her forties or fifties who had been exposed to COVID-19.

Remarks on this clone: The sample has other DNA sequences that encode this CDR3 too. V gene TRBV19 combines with J gene TRBJ2-7; TRBD1 is a possible D gene (6 bases). This CDR3 is 14 amino acids long. Germline V gene data show CDR1 as LNHDA and CDR2 as SQIVND (reference sequence). V was pared by 3 bases and J by 1 base, with 10 bases between. The CDR3 coding sequence is TGTGCCAGTAGTATCAGGCAGGGGTCCTACGAGCAGTACTTC. Its protein product is CASSIRQGSYEQYF.

This clone was seen a single time. This sequence joins TRBV7-8 and TRBJ2-2; 12 nucleotides match TRBD2. The V and J ends lost 5 bases and 0 bases, in that order; junction bases with no gene match: 10. The germline V gene has CDR1 SGHVS and CDR2 FQNEAQ. The CDR3 has 19 amino acids. The CDR3 spells CASSRYNLAGGTNTGELFF. The CDR3 DNA reads TGTGCCAGCAGCCGATATAACCTAGCGGGGGGGACGAACACCGGGGAGCTGTTTTTT.

V usage is TRBV3-1 (or the pseudogene TRBV3-2) and J usage is TRBJ1-6; weak D call: TRBD1 (5 bases). V lost 3 bases, J lost 5 bases, and 8 bases lay in between. The CDR3 extends over 14 amino acids. Per germline, CDR1 LGHDT and CDR2 YNNKEL (reference sequence). The CDR3 DNA reads TGTGCCAGCAGCCATCAGGGAAATAATTCACCCCTCCACTTT. Translated, it gives CASSHQGNNSPLHF.

Notes on this clone: Compared with germline, one end of the junction differs, possibly owing to a read error. V and J are TRBV19 and TRBJ2-4, with D maybe TRBD1 (6 bases). Germline loops: CDR1 LNHDA, CDR2 SQIVND (reference sequence). The CDR3 has 12 residues. CDR3 DNA sequence: TGTGCCAGTAGTACCCGGACAGACCGGGTTTTCTTC. Its translation is CASSTRTDRVFF.

J is TRBJ1-6 and V is TRBV10-3; 9 bases match TRBD1. Per the germline V gene, CDR1 is ENHRY and CDR2 is SYGVKD. The CDR3 sequence is 15 residues long. Germline trimming cut 11 bases from V and 0 bases from J; bases unmatched to any gene: 5. The CDR3, as DNA: TGTGCCGTCGGACAGGGGAGCTCCTATAATTCACCCCTCCACTTT. The encoded protein is CAVGQGSSYNSPLHF.

The rearrangement uses TRBV5-1 and TRBJ2-7, with a weak D call TRBD2 (7 bases). The CDR3 totals 15 residues. V lost 0 bases and J 0 bases, leaving 10 bases between the germline ends. The germline V gene has CDR1 SGHRS and CDR2 YFSETQ. CDR3 sequence reads: CASSLDGGHSYEQYF. CDR3 bases: TGCGCCAGCAGCTTGGACGGGGGGCACTCCTACGAGCAGTACTTC. Full variable domain (rest looked up from reference TRBV5-1 and TRBJ2-7): KAGVTQTPRYLIKTRGQQVTLSCSPISGHRSVSWYQQTPGQGLQFLFEYFSETQRNKGNFPGRFSGRQFSNSRSEMNVSTLELGDSALYLCASSLDGGHSYEQYFGPGTRLTVT.

This clone has more than one count but fewer than ten. The V gene is TRBV30, the J gene TRBJ1-2, with 11 bases that match TRBD1. The CDR3 has 15 residues. Germline trimming cut 3 bases from V and 7 bases from J; bases unmatched to any gene: 10. Germline CDR1 and CDR2: GTSNPN and SVGIG (reference sequence). The CDR3 sequence: CAWSRGQGGSRGYTF. The CDR3 DNA sequence: TGTGCCTGGAGCCGGGGACAGGGGGGTTCGCGTGGCTACACCTTC.

The J gene is TRBJ1-3, the V gene TRBV7-6, with a tentative D call TRBD1 (6 bases). V lost 5 bases and J lost 0, with 17 bases in between. CDR3 size: 17 residues. Looked up from germline, CDR1 is SGHVS and CDR2 is FNYEAQ. The CDR3 is CASSLIPTGRSGNTIYF. CDR3 sequence (DNA): TGTGCCAGCAGCCTGATCCCGACAGGCCGCTCTGGAAACACCATATATTTT. Drawing the rest from reference TRBV7-6 and TRBJ1-3, the complete variable domain is GAGVSQSPRYKVTKRGQDVALRCDPISGHVSLYWYRQALGQGPEFLTYFNYEAQQDKSGLPNDRFSAERPEGSISTLTIQRTEQRDSAMYRCASSLIPTGRSGNTIYFGEGSWLTVV.

The chain recombines TRBV7-9 with TRBJ2-5; D possibly corresponds to TRBD2 (6 bases). Germline V gives CDR1 SEHNR, CDR2 FQNEAQ (reference sequence). The CDR3 is made up of 13 amino acids. Trimming pared 5 bases from V and 3 bases from J, leaving 10 bases between. CDR3 sequence: CASSRWGEETQYF. The CDR3 region has the DNA TGTGCCAGCAGCCGGTGGGGGGAAGAGACCCAGTACTTC.

This chain connects TRBV28 to TRBJ1-2; 7 bases map to TRBD1. Germline lookup yields CDR1 MDHEN and CDR2 SYDVKM. V trimming: 7 bases; J trimming: 8 bases; junction bases outside the gene matches: 7. The CDR3 consists of 12 residues. The CDR3 DNA sequence: TGTGCCAGCATATCAGGGGGACGGGGCTACACCTTC. Protein sequence: CASISGGRGYTF.

The chain uses TRBV2 and TRBJ2-3; 8 bases align to TRBD2. V lost 1 base and J lost 4; bases outside the gene matches: 10. The CDR3 covers 17 residues. Germline values: CDR1 SNHLY, CDR2 FYNNEI. The CDR3 is CASSEGLAGRVSDTQYF. The CDR3 coding sequence is TGTGCCAGCAGTGAAGGGTTAGCGGGGCGGGTATCAGATACGCAGTATTTT.

This clone has more than one count but fewer than ten. This chain uses TRBV5-1 with TRBJ1-5, with D perhaps TRBD1 (6 bases). There are 16 residues in the CDR3. V was cut by 4 bases and J by 6 bases, with 20 bases left in between. The germline CDR1 and CDR2 sequences are SGHRS and YFSETQ. The CDR3 DNA reads TGCGCCAGCAGCCCCGGTTTGGGGGCTGATGGTCAGCCCCAGCATTTT. This codes for CASSPGLGADGQPQHF.

This chain uses TRBV7-9 with TRBJ1-5; 8 bases line up with TRBD1. CDR1 and CDR2 from the germline V gene are SEHNR and FQNEAQ (reference sequence). V was clipped by 6 bases and J by 0 bases; unmatched bases: 4. This CDR3 comprises 15 residues. DNA for the CDR3: TGTGCCAGCAGTTTGACAGGGGATAGCAATCAGCCCCAGCATTTT. Translating it yields CASSLTGDSNQPQHF.

V is TRBV6-4 and J is TRBJ1-1, with 11 bases identical to TRBD1. CDR1 and CDR2 from the germline V gene are MRHNA and SNTAGT. The V gene end was trimmed by 6 bases and the J gene end by 6 bases; junction bases not matched to a gene: 6. The CDR3 has 14 residues. The DNA of the CDR3 is TGTGCCAGCAGAATTGGACAGGGGGCCTCTGAAGCTTTCTTT. The encoded protein is CASRIGQGASEAFF.

This chain connects TRBV9 to TRBJ1-2; a possible D gene is TRBD1 (6 bases). The CDR3 consists of 17 residues. Germline V gives CDR1 SGDLS, CDR2 YYNGEE. Trimming removed 0 bases at V and 6 bases at J, with 21 bases between. In nucleotides, the CDR3 is TGTGCCAGCAGCGTAGTTGCAGGGGTGCCGGCCCTTCATGGCTACACCTTC. Residues: CASSVVAGVPALHGYTF. The complete variable domain, with remaining parts taken from reference TRBV9 and TRBJ1-2, reads DSGVTQTPKHLITATGQRVTLRCSPRSGDLSVYWYQQSLDQGLQFLIQYYNGEERAKGNILERFSAQQFPDLHSELNLSSLELGDSALYFCASSVVAGVPALHGYTFGSGTRLTVV.

V usage is TRBV2 and J usage is TRBJ1-4; 9 bases are shared with TRBD1. The CDR3 totals 15 residues. With 6 bases clipped from V and 3 bases from J, the junction kept 5 bases outside the gene matches. CDR1 is SNHLY and CDR2 is FYNNEI in the germline V gene. CDR3 in amino acids: CASRGTGSPNEKLFF. The CDR3 region has the DNA TGTGCCAGCAGGGGGACAGGGTCCCCTAATGAAAAACTGTTTTTT.

Only one count was recorded for this clone. The gene calls are TRBV12-3 or TRBV12-4 and TRBJ1-4; D is uncertain. Between the trimmed V and J ends, which lost 4 bases and 8 bases, there was a span of 11 bases. CDR3 length equals 13 residues. As DNA, the CDR3 is TGTGCCAGCAGTTGGGGAGCTGTCGAAAAACTGTTTTTT. Its translation is CASSWGAVEKLFF.

This clone was detected only a few times. The V gene is TRBV5-8, the J gene TRBJ1-1; D is uncertain. Trimming removed 0 bases at V and 7 bases at J, with 13 bases between. The CDR3 length is 14 residues. CDR1 is SGHTS, CDR2 YDEGEE, per germline. The CDR3 DNA follows: TGTGCCAGCAGCTTGGGACTGCTGGCAAGTGAAGCTTTCTTT. Translating it yields CASSLGLLASEAFF.

The CDR3 region is CASSLAQGRSTGELFF. The CDR3, as DNA: TGTGCCAGCAGCTTGGCTCAGGGCCGGAGCACCGGGGAGCTGTTTTTT. The V call is TRBV5-4, the J call TRBJ2-2, with D tentatively TRBD1 (5 bases). Germline assignment: CDR1 SGHNT and CDR2 YYREEE (reference sequence). Trimming took off 0 bases at V and 4 bases at J, with 13 bases between the two ends. The CDR3 loop spans 16 amino acids.